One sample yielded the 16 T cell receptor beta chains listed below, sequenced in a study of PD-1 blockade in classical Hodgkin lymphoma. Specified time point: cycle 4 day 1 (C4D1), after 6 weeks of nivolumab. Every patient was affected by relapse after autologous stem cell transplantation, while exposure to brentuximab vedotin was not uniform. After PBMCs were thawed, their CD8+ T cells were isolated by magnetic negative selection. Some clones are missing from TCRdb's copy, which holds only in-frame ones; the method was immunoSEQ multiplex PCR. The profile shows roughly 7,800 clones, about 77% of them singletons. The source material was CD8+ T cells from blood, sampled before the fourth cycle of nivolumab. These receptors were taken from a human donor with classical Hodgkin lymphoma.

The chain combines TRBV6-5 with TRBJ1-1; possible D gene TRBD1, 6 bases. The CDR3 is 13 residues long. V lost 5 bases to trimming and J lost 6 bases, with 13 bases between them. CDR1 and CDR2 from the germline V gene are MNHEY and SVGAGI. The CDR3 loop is CASSTGTTAEAFF. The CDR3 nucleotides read TGTGCCAGCAGTACAGGGACGACGGCTGAAGCTTTCTTT.

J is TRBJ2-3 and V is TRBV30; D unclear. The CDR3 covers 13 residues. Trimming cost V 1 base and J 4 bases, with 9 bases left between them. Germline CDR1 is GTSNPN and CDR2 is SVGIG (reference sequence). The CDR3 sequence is CAWSAFSADTQYF. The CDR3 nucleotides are TGTGCCTGGAGTGCCTTCTCGGCAGATACGCAGTATTTT. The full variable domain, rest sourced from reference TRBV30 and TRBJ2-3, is SQTIHQWPATLVQPVGSPLSLECTVEGTSNPNLYWYRQAAGRGLQLLFYSVGIGQISSEVPQNLSASRPQDRQFILSSKKLLLSDSGFYLCAWSAFSADTQYFGPGTRLTVL.

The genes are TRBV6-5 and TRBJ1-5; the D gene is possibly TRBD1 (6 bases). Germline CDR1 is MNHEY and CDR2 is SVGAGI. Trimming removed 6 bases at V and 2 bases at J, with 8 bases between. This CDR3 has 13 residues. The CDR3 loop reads CASSRQGNQPQHF. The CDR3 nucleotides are TGTGCCAGCAGCAGACAGGGCAATCAGCCCCAGCATTTT.

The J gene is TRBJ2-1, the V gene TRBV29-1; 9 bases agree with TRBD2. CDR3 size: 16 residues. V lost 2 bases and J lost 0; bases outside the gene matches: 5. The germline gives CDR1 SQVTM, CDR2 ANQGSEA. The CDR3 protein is CSVESLAGSSYNEQFF. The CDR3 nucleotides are TGCAGCGTTGAAAGTCTAGCGGGGAGCTCCTACAATGAGCAGTTCTTC.

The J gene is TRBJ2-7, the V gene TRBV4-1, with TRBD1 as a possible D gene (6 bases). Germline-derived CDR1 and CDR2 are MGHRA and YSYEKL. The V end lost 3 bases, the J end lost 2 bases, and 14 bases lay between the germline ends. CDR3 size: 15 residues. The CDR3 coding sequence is TGCGCCAGCAGCCACCTACAGGGAACCCCCTACGAGCAGTACTTC. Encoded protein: CASSHLQGTPYEQYF.

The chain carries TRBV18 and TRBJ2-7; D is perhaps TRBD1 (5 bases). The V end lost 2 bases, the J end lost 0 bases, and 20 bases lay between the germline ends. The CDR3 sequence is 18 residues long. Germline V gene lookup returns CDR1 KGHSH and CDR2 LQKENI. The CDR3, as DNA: TGTGCCAGCTCACCAATAGCAGGGTCCAATCCAAGCTCCTACGAGCAGTACTTC. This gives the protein CASSPIAGSNPSSYEQYF.

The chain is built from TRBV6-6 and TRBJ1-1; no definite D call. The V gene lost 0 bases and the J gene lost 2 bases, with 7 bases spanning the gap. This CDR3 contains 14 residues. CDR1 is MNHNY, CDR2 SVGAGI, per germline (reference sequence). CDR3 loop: CASSYSARNTEAFF. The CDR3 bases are TGTGCCAGCAGTTACTCGGCCCGTAACACTGAAGCTTTCTTT.

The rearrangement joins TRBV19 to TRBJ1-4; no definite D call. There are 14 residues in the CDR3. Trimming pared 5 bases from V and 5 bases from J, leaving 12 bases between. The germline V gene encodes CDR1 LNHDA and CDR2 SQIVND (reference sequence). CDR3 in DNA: TGTGCCAGTAGTTATGGGGTCTTAAATGAAAAACTGTTTTTT. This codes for CASSYGVLNEKLFF. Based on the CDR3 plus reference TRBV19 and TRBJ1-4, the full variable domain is DGGITQSPKYLFRKEGQNVTLSCEQNLNHDAMYWYRQDPGQGLRLIYYSQIVNDFQKGDIAEGYSVSREKKESFPLTVTSAQKNPTAFYLCASSYGVLNEKLFFGSGTQLSVL.

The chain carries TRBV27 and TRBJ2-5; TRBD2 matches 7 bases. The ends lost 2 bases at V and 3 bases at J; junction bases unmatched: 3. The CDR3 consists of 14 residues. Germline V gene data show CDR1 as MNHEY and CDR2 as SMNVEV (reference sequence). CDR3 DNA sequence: TGTGCCAGCAGTTTAGTCGGGACTAAAGAGACCCAGTACTTC. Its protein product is CASSLVGTKETQYF.

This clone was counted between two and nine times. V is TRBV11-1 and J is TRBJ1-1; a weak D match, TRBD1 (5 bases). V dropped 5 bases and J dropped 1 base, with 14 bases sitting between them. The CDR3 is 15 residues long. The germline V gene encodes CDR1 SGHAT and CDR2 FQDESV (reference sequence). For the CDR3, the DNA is TGTGCCAGCAGCCAACAGGTTTGGGGGAACACTGAAGCTTTCTTT. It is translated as CASSQQVWGNTEAFF. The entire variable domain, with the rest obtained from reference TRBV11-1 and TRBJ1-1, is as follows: EAEVAQSPRYKITEKSQAVAFWCDPISGHATLYWYRQILGQGPELLVQFQDESVVDDSQLPKDRFSAERLKGVDSTLKIQPAELGDSAMYLCASSQQVWGNTEAFFGQGTRLTVV.

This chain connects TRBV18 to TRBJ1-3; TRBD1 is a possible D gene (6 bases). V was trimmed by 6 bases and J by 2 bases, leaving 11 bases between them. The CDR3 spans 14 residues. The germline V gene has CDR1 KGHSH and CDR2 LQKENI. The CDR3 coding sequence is TGTGCCAGCTCGAGCGGGACAACTGGAAACACCATATATTTT. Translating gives CASSSGTTGNTIYF.

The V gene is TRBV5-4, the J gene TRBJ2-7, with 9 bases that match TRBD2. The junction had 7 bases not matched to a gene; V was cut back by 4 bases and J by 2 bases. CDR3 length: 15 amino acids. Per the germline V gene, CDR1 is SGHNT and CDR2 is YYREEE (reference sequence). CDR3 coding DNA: TGTGCCAGCAGCCTCAGCGGGGGGCCACCCTACGAGCAGTACTTC. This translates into CASSLSGGPPYEQYF.

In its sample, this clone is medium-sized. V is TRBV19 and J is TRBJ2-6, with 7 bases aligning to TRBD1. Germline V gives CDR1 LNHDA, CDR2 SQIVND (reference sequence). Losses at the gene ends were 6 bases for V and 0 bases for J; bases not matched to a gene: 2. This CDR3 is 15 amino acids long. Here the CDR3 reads CASRDRSSGANVLTF. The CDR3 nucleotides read TGTGCCAGTAGGGACAGGAGCTCTGGGGCCAACGTCCTGACTTTC.

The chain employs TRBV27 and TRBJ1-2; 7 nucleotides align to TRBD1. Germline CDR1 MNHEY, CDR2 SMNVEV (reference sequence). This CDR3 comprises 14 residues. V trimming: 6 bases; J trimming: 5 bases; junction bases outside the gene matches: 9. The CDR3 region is CASRGGGRVYGYTF. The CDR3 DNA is TGTGCCAGCAGAGGAGGGGGCAGGGTATATGGCTACACCTTC.

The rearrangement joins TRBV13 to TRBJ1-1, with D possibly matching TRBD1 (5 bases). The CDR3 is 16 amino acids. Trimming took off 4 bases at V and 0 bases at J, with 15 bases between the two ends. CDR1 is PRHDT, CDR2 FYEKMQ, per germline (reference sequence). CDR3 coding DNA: TGTGCCAGCAGCTCACCCTTCGACAGCATGAACACTGAAGCTTTCTTT. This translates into CASSSPFDSMNTEAFF.

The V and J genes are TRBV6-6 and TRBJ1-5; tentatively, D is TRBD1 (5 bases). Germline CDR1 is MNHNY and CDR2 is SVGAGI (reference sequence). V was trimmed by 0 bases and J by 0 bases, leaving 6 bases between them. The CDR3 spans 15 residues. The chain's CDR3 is CASSYSRGSNQPQHF. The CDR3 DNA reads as TGTGCCAGCAGTTACTCGAGGGGTAGCAATCAGCCCCAGCATTTT.